This TCR beta chain was obtained from a study of response to subunit inactivated influenza vaccine. Findings of the study overall: Authors proposed each seasonal influenza vaccination draws in few new T cells.

Via MiXCR, TCRdb re-called the RT-PCR reads, giving one row per CDR3 protein. The profile shows 700,000 to 900,000 distinct CDR3 sequences, roughly 20% of them singletons. The V and J ends lost 4 bases and 1 base respectively, with 10 bases between them. Germline loops: CDR1 ENHRY, CDR2 SYGVKD. CDR3 length: 15 amino acids. With regard to this clonotype: The target antigen is unknown.

Sequenced material: PBMCs from blood, taken around 5 days after vaccination. V and J are TRBV10-3 and TRBJ2-2; D is unclear. The source of this sequence is a man aged 50 to 59 who received an inactivated influenza vaccine. This chain's CDR3 is CAISAWPENTGELFF. CDR3 in DNA: TGTGCCATCAGTGCGTGGCCGGAGAACACCGGGGAGCTGTTTTTT.